This T cell receptor beta chain is from a study of identical twins. This clonotype occurred a few times. The antigen remains undetermined. Study-level results: Beta out-of-frame twin sharing showed a weaker excess. Insertions ran lower in abundant cord blood beta clonotypes, though not in memory repertoires.

TCRdb used MiXCR to reprocess the 5' RACE reads, holding one entry per CDR3 protein. The sample includes 550,000 to 800,000 distinct CDR3 sequences, 7.1% of them seen just once. Germline V gives CDR1 SGHRS, CDR2 YFSETQ. This CDR3 is 15 amino acids long. Trimming shortened V by 4 bases and J by 5 bases, and 18 bases separated the two germline ends. These data also featured in a second study, about yellow fever vaccine responses in identical twins.

This TCR came from a woman aged 18-29 years in good health. Source material: PBMCs. The J gene is TRBJ2-5, the V gene TRBV5-1; D assignment may be TRBD1 or TRBD2 (5 bases each). For the CDR3, the DNA is TGCGCCAGCAGCCCGGGGACCGAGTGGAGCGAGACCCAGTACTTC. Translating gives CASSPGTEWSETQYF.